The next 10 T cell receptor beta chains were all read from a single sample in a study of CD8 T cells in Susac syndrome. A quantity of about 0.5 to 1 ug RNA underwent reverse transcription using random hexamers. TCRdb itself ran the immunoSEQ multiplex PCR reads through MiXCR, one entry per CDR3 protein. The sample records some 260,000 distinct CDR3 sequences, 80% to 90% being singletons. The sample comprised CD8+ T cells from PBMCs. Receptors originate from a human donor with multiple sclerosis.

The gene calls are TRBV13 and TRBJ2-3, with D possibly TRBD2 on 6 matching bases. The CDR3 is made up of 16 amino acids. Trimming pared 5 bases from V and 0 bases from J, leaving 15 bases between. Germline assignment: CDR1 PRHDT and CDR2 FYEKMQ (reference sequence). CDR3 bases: TGTGCCAGCAGCACGATTTTGGGGGGAAGCACAGATACGCAGTATTTT. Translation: CASSTILGGSTDTQYF.

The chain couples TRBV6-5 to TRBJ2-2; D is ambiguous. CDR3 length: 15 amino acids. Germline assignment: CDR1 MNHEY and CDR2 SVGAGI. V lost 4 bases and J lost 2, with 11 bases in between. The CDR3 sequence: CASSSGYLNTGELFF. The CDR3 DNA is TGTGCCAGCAGTTCTGGCTACCTTAACACCGGGGAGCTGTTTTTT.

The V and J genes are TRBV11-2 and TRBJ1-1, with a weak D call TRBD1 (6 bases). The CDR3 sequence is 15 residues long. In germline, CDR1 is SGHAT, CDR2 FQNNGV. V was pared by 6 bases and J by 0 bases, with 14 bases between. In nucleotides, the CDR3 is TGTGCCAGCAGGGCCCGGGACAACTTGAACACTGAAGCTTTCTTT. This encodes CASRARDNLNTEAFF.

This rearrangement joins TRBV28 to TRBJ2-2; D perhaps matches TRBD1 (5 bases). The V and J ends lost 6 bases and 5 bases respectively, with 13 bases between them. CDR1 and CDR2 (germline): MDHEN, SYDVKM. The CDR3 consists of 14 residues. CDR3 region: CASRSRGYTGELFF. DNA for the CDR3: TGTGCCAGCAGAAGTAGGGGATATACCGGGGAGCTGTTTTTT.

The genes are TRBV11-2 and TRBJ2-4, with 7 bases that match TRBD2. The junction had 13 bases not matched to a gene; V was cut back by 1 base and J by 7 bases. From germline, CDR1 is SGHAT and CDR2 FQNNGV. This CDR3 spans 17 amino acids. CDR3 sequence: CASSLVGEGTMRNIQYF. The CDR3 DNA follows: TGTGCCAGCAGCTTAGTTGGGGAGGGGACTATGAGGAACATTCAGTACTTC.

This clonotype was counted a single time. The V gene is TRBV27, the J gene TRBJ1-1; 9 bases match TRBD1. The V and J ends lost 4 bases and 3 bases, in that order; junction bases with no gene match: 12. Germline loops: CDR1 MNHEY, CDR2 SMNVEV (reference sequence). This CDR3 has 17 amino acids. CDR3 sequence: CASSSLRTGEGYTEAFF. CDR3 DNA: TGTGCCAGCAGTTCCCTACGGACAGGGGAGGGGTACACTGAAGCTTTCTTT.

CDR3 sequence reads: CASSLLAGGPKNIQYF. The CDR3 DNA sequence: TGTGCCAGCAGTTTACTGGCGGGGGGCCCCAAAAACATTCAGTACTTC. The chain is built from TRBV27 and TRBJ2-4; 8 bases align to TRBD2. J gave up 2 bases and V 2 bases, and 5 bases lay outside the gene matches. Germline V gene sequence: CDR1 MNHEY, CDR2 SMNVEV (reference sequence). This CDR3 spans 16 amino acids.

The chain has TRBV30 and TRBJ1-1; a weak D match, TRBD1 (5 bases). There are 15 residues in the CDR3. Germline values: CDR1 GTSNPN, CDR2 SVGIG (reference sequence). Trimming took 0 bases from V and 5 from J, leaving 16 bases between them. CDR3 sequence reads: CAWSVPQGLWTEAFF. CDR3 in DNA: TGTGCCTGGAGTGTACCCCAGGGATTATGGACTGAAGCTTTCTTT.

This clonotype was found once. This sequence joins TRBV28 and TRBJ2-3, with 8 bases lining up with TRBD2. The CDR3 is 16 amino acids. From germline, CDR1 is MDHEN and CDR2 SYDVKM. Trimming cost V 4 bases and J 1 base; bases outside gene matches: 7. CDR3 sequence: CASSSVDGRGTDTQYF. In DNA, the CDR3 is TGTGCCAGCAGTTCCGTTGACGGGAGGGGCACAGATACGCAGTATTTT.

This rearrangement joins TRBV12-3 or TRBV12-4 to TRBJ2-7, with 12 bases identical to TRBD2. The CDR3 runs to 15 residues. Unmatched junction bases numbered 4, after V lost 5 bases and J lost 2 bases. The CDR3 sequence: CASSRLAGVPYEQYF. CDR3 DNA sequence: TGTGCCAGCAGTCGACTAGCGGGAGTCCCCTACGAGCAGTACTTC.